This T cell receptor beta chain was observed in a study of T cell responses to AZD1222 COVID-19 vaccine. Regarding the study as a whole: Among the donors, most were white British and more were female, and clonal diversity was possibly underestimated. Researchers took repertoire samples only after the peak T cell response had come. Only a handful of AZD1222 recipients, more than five in all, had baseline seropositivity.

A word on this clone: The target antigen is unknown.

Looked up from germline, CDR1 is LNHNV and CDR2 is YYDKDF (reference sequence). Trimming took off 1 base at V and 4 bases at J, with 13 bases between the two ends. CDR3 size: 15 residues. Profiled with immunoSEQ multiplex PCR; TCRdb holds only in-frame clones, not every one. The table includes about 130,000 clones, approximately 86% detected once. The specimen comprised peripheral blood, sampled on day 0 of AZD1222 vaccination. The chain is built from TRBV15 and TRBJ2-5; the D gene is possibly TRBD2 (5 bases). This TCR came from an adult in good health. The chain's CDR3 is CATSRVGNSPETQYF. DNA of the CDR3: TGTGCCACCAGCAGAGTCGGGAACTCTCCAGAGACCCAGTACTTC.